A single sample is the source of the 28 T cell receptor beta chains below, sequenced in a study of metastatic and nonmetastatic thyroid tumors. No patient received treatment before thyroid surgery. TCRdb reanalyzed the PCR reads via MiXCR. The repertoire holds around 26,000 clones, about 12% seen once, with over 15% in the top ten. Sequencing was done on a sample of blood. These receptors all stem from a female donor with papillary thyroid cancer or a benign thyroid nodule (not recorded which). Some clones in this sample may be carry-over from other donors' samples.

The sample holds many counts of this clone. This sample includes further DNA sequences coding for the same CDR3. The chain carries TRBV11-2 and TRBJ2-3, with TRBD2 matching over 9 bases. Germline CDR1 is SGHAT and CDR2 is FQNNGV. The CDR3 has 15 residues. Germline trimming cut 3 bases from V and 0 bases from J; bases unmatched to any gene: 1. CDR3 sequence: CASSLTSGSTDTQYF. CDR3 DNA sequence: TGTGCCAGCAGCTTGACTAGCGGTAGCACAGATACGCAGTATTTT.

This clone was observed many times. The rearrangement uses TRBV6-1 and TRBJ2-1; 8 positions match TRBD2. Unmatched junction bases numbered 12, after V lost 5 bases and J lost 9 bases. The CDR3 is 15 amino acids. Germline loops: CDR1 MNHNS, CDR2 SASEGT. CDR3 DNA sequence: TGTGCCAGCAGTAACCCACGTACTAGCGGAGTTGAGCAGTTCTTC. As protein: CASSNPRTSGVEQFF.

At least ten counts were recorded for this clone. The chain links TRBV10-1 to TRBJ1-2; no firm D call. V was trimmed by 2 bases and J by 7 bases, leaving 11 bases between them. From germline, CDR1 is WNHNN and CDR2 SYGVQD (reference sequence). This CDR3 has 13 residues. Here the CDR3 reads CASSEDLETGYTF. The CDR3 region has the DNA TGCGCCAGCAGTGAGGATCTGGAAACTGGCTACACCTTC.

This clone was observed at least ten times. CDR3 coding DNA: TGTGCCAGCAGGGGGGGGGCGGATTGGGGCAATCAGCCCCAGCATTTT. As protein: CASRGGADWGNQPQHF. The V gene is TRBV12-3 or TRBV12-4, the J gene TRBJ1-5; tentatively, D is TRBD1 (6 bases). Trimming removed 6 bases from V and 2 bases from J, with 17 bases in between. The CDR3 spans 16 residues.

This clone occurred many times. The genes are TRBV11-2 and TRBJ2-7; D call uncertain. Germline V gene sequence: CDR1 SGHAT, CDR2 FQNNGV. Trimming took off 0 bases at V and 0 bases at J, with 9 bases between the two ends. This CDR3 contains 15 residues. Written as DNA, the CDR3 is TGTGCCAGCAGCTTAGACTCTACGAGCTCCTACGAGCAGTACTTC. Its translation is CASSLDSTSSYEQYF. The full variable domain, in which reference TRBV11-2 and TRBJ2-7 provide the parts outside the CDR3, is EAGVAQSPRYKIIEKRQSVAFWCNPISGHATLYWYQQILGQGPKLLIQFQNNGVVDDSQLPKDRFSAERLKGVDSTLKIQPAKLEDSAVYLCASSLDSTSSYEQYFGPGTRLTVT.

This clone was recorded many times. The chain uses TRBV7-9 and TRBJ2-1, with unresolved D. V dropped 5 bases and J dropped 7 bases, with 9 bases sitting between them. There are 12 residues in the CDR3. CDR1 is SEHNR and CDR2 is FQNEAQ in the germline V gene (reference sequence). CDR3 sequence reads: CASSTILNEQFF. CDR3 sequence (DNA): TGTGCCAGCAGCACCATTTTGAATGAGCAGTTCTTC.

This clone was counted many times. The same CDR3 arises from other DNA sequences in this sample as well. The CDR3: CASSIAGTSTDTQYF. The CDR3 DNA reads TGTGCCAGCAGCATTGCAGGGACTAGCACAGATACGCAGTATTTT. The chain carries TRBV5-4 and TRBJ2-3; the D gene is possibly TRBD2 (6 bases). V gave up 4 bases and J gave up 0 bases, with 12 bases separating them. CDR3 length equals 15 residues. The germline CDR1 and CDR2 sequences are SGHNT and YYREEE (reference sequence).

This clone was counted many times. This sequence joins TRBV5-5 and TRBJ1-4; weak D call: TRBD1 (5 bases). This CDR3 spans 11 amino acids. Germline CDR1 is SGHKS and CDR2 is YYEKEE (reference sequence). Trimming shortened V by 0 bases and J by 14 bases, and 8 bases separated the two germline ends. CDR3 sequence (DNA): TGTGCCAGCAGCTTGGCCGGGACGCTGTTTTTT. Protein product: CASSLAGTLFF.

This clone was observed many times. The V call is TRBV20-1, the J call TRBJ1-4; TRBD1 might be the D (6 bases). CDR1 is DFQATT and CDR2 is SNEGSKA in the germline V gene (reference sequence). This CDR3 has 16 residues. Deletions cut 3 bases from V and 0 bases from J, with 14 bases between. CDR3 coding DNA: TGCAGTGCTAGGAGGGGGAATCTTGCAACTAATGAAAAACTGTTTTTT. Protein sequence: CSARRGNLATNEKLFF.

Ten or more counts support this clone. This chain connects TRBV12-3 or TRBV12-4 to TRBJ1-5; no firm D call. Deletions cut 1 base from V and 6 bases from J, with 13 bases between. This CDR3 has 15 residues. CDR3 region: CASSLGRWGGQPQHF. The CDR3 region has the DNA TGTGCCAGCAGTTTAGGGCGGTGGGGTGGTCAGCCCCAGCATTTT.

This clone was seen repeatedly, ten times or more. The rearrangement joins TRBV28 to TRBJ1-2, with unresolved D. CDR3 length: 14 residues. V was cut by 5 bases and J by 4 bases, with 14 bases left in between. Germline V gene data show CDR1 as MDHEN and CDR2 as SYDVKM. DNA for the CDR3: TGTGCCAGCAGTCGTGAATTGGGTATCTATGGCTACACCTTC. Protein product: CASSRELGIYGYTF.

This clone has ten or more counts. The J gene is TRBJ2-1, the V gene TRBV6-2 or TRBV6-3; TRBD2 aligns across 10 bases. With 6 bases clipped from V and 6 bases from J, the junction kept 8 bases outside the gene matches. The germline CDR1 and CDR2 sequences are MNHEY and SVGEGT. This CDR3 spans 15 amino acids. Written as DNA, the CDR3 is TGTGCCAGCAGACTAGCGGGAACGATCGTCAATGAGCAGTTCTTC. Its protein is CASRLAGTIVNEQFF.

This clone showed up many times. This sequence joins TRBV12-3 or TRBV12-4 and TRBJ1-5; no reliable D call. V was clipped by 0 bases and J by 5 bases, with 5 bases between them. This CDR3 comprises 13 residues. This CDR3 is CASSLASHQPQHF. The CDR3 DNA is TGTGCCAGCAGTTTAGCCAGTCATCAGCCCCAGCATTTT.

This clone appeared many times. This chain connects TRBV15 to TRBJ2-4, with a tentative D call TRBD1 (6 bases). Germline-derived CDR1 and CDR2 are LNHNV and YYDKDF (reference sequence). Trimming removed 8 bases from V and 2 bases from J, with 19 bases in between. CDR3 length equals 16 residues. As DNA, the CDR3 is TGTGCCACCTACTCAGGAGACAGGTCCCCCAAAAACATTCAGTACTTC. This translates into CATYSGDRSPKNIQYF.

This clone came up many times. V and J are TRBV18 and TRBJ2-7; D is undetermined. This CDR3 has 13 amino acids. The V and J ends lost 0 bases and 2 bases respectively, with 5 bases between them. Germline V lookup: CDR1 KGHSH, CDR2 LQKENI. The CDR3 sequence: CASSPPVPYEQYF. DNA of the CDR3: TGTGCCAGCTCACCACCGGTCCCCTACGAGCAGTACTTC. The variable domain in full, with the rest retrieved from reference TRBV18 and TRBJ2-7, is NAGVMQNPRHLVRRRGQEARLRCSPMKGHSHVYWYRQLPEEGLKFMVYLQKENIIDESGMPKERFSAEFPKEGPSILRIQQVVRGDSAAYFCASSPPVPYEQYFGPGTRLTVT.

This clone has only a few counts. The V gene is TRBV16, the J gene TRBJ1-2; D is unresolved. The germline V gene has CDR1 KGHSY and CDR2 FQNENV. Between the trimmed V and J ends, which lost 0 bases and 5 bases, there was a span of 7 bases. The CDR3 totals 13 residues. This CDR3 reads CASSQSGIYGYTF. The CDR3 bases are TGTGCCAGCAGCCAATCAGGGATTTATGGCTACACCTTC.

This clone was found many times. The V and J genes are TRBV12-3 or TRBV12-4 and TRBJ2-7; D is ambiguous. V lost 2 bases, J lost 3 bases, and 8 bases lay in between. The CDR3 is 13 amino acids. CDR3 amino acids: CASSLLTNYEQYF. CDR3 sequence (DNA): TGTGCCAGCAGTTTACTCACTAACTACGAGCAGTACTTC.

The chain joins TRBV5-1 to TRBJ2-3; 9 bases fit TRBD1. Germline values: CDR1 SGHRS, CDR2 YFSETQ. Trimming took 4 bases from V and 4 from J; bases not matched to a gene: 10. CDR3 length equals 16 residues. CDR3 residues: CASSPEQGARSDTQYF. The DNA of the CDR3 is TGCGCCAGCAGCCCCGAACAGGGGGCACGGTCAGATACGCAGTATTTT. Full variable domain (remainder filled in from reference TRBV5-1 and TRBJ2-3): KAGVTQTPRYLIKTRGQQVTLSCSPISGHRSVSWYQQTPGQGLQFLFEYFSETQRNKGNFPGRFSGRQFSNSRSEMNVSTLELGDSALYLCASSPEQGARSDTQYFGPGTRLTVL.

The sample holds many counts of this clone. The chain recombines TRBV6-2 or TRBV6-3 with TRBJ1-2; tentatively, D is TRBD1 (5 bases). Germline assignment: CDR1 MNHEY and CDR2 SVGEGT. V was cut by 2 bases and J by 1 base, with 14 bases left in between. The CDR3 totals 16 residues. CDR3 amino acids: CASSYKWDGYNYGYTF. As DNA, the CDR3 is TGTGCCAGCAGTTACAAATGGGACGGTTATAACTATGGCTACACCTTC.

Comments on this clone: Being one base from a much bigger clone, this may be a read error. Because the CDR3 is missing its conserved closing phenylalanine or tryptophan, this is likely a read error. The chain recombines TRBV7-2 with TRBJ1-5, with D unresolved. This CDR3 contains 15 residues. V shed 5 bases and J shed 6 bases, with 17 bases lying between them. Germline lookup yields CDR1 SGHTA and CDR2 FQGNSA. CDR3 residues: CASSLGLAVGQPQHS. The CDR3 nucleotides are TGTGCCAGCAGCCTGGGCTTAGCGGTCGGTCAGCCCCAGCATTCT.

This clone was found many times. This chain links TRBV20-1 with TRBJ2-1; D unclear. Trimming cost V 5 bases and J 8 bases, with 10 bases left between them. Germline CDR1 is DFQATT and CDR2 is SNEGSKA (reference sequence). This CDR3 is built from 11 residues. In DNA form, the CDR3 reads TGCAGTGCTGTGAAGGCTGATGAGCAGTTCTTC. It encodes CSAVKADEQFF.

There are many counts of this clone. This chain uses TRBV19 with TRBJ1-2; TRBD1 matches 7 bases. The CDR3 runs 15 residues. Per germline, CDR1 LNHDA and CDR2 SQIVND (reference sequence). J was trimmed by 0 bases and V by 4 bases; bases with no gene match: 5. The CDR3 DNA reads TGTGCCAGTAGTAATCCAGGGGGGGCTAACTATGGCTACACCTTC. Protein product: CASSNPGGANYGYTF.

This clone was seen at least ten times. The rearrangement uses TRBV20-1 and TRBJ2-1; 9 bases align to TRBD1. Germline V CDR1 and CDR2: DFQATT, SNEGSKA (reference sequence). The J segment lost 4 bases and the V segment lost 0 bases, leaving 4 bases of the junction unmatched. This CDR3 is built from 15 residues. CDR3: CSARDPGQGYNEQFF. The CDR3, as DNA: TGCAGTGCTAGAGATCCCGGACAGGGGTACAATGAGCAGTTCTTC.

The CDR3 DNA follows: TGTGCCAGCAGTTCCGGGACAGGGCGGCATCAGCCCCAGCATTTT. This sequence encodes CASSSGTGRHQPQHF. This chain connects TRBV6-5 to TRBJ1-5; TRBD1 aligns across 9 bases. The J segment lost 5 bases and the V segment lost 4 bases, leaving 6 bases of the junction unmatched. CDR1 is MNHEY, CDR2 SVGAGI, per germline. The CDR3 consists of 15 residues.

This clone has at least ten counts. The chain joins TRBV7-2 to TRBJ2-5; a possible D gene is TRBD1 (6 bases). The CDR3 has 15 amino acids. Trimming removed 1 base from V and 5 bases from J, with 14 bases in between. Germline CDR1 reads SGHTA; CDR2 reads FQGNSA. CDR3 sequence reads: CASSLGTGYYETQYF. CDR3 bases: TGTGCCAGCAGCTTAGGAACAGGGTATTATGAGACCCAGTACTTC. Full variable domain (missing parts from reference TRBV7-2 and TRBJ2-5): GAGVSQSPSNKVTEKGKDVELRCDPISGHTALYWYRQSLGQGLEFLIYFQGNSAPDKSGLPSDRFSAERTGGSVSTLTIQRTQQEDSAVYLCASSLGTGYYETQYFGPGTRLLVL.

Ten or more counts support this clone. J is TRBJ1-5 and V is TRBV7-8; D unclear. CDR1 is SGHVS, CDR2 FQNEAQ, per germline. With 1 base removed from V and 4 bases from J, the gap between germline ends came to 5 bases. This CDR3 has 13 amino acids. The CDR3 reads CASSLGLNQPQHF. CDR3 in DNA: TGTGCCAGCAGCTTAGGTCTGAATCAGCCCCAGCATTTT.

This clone was observed at least ten times. The chain has TRBV10-1 and TRBJ2-2; the match to TRBD2 covers 7 bases. This CDR3 comprises 14 residues. Germline CDR1 reads WNHNN; CDR2 reads SYGVQD (reference sequence). Trimming at V came to 8 bases and at J to 4 bases, leaving 7 bases not matched to a gene. In DNA form, the CDR3 reads TGCGCCAGCTCAACGGGACTAATCACCGGGGAGCTGTTTTTT. Protein product: CASSTGLITGELFF.

This clone was seen repeatedly, ten times or more. The chain has TRBV30 and TRBJ2-1; the match to TRBD2 covers 15 bases. V was pared by 8 bases and J by 6 bases, with 14 bases of the junction left unmatched. Per germline, CDR1 GTSNPN and CDR2 SVGIG (reference sequence). This CDR3 has 17 residues. The CDR3 reads CAGWTSGRAVVINEQFF. The CDR3 bases are TGTGCCGGTTGGACTAGCGGGAGGGCCGTGGTAATCAATGAGCAGTTCTTC.